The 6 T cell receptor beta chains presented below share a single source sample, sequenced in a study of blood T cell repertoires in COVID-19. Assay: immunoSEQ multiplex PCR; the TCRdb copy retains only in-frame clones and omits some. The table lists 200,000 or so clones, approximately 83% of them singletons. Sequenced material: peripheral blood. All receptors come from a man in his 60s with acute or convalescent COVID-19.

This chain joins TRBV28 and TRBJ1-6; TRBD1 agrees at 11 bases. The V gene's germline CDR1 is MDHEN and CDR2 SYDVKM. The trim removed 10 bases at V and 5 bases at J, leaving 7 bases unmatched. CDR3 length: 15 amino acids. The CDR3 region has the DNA TGTGCCACGGGACAGGGGGGCGTTCATAATTCACCCCTCCACTTT. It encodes CATGQGGVHNSPLHF.

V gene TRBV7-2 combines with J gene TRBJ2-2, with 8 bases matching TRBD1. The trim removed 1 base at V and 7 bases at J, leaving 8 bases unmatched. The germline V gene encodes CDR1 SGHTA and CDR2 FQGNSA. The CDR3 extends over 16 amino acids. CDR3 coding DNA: TGTGCCAGCAGCTTAGGCGGACAGGGTTCGAGCGGGGAGCTGTTTTTT. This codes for CASSLGGQGSSGELFF.

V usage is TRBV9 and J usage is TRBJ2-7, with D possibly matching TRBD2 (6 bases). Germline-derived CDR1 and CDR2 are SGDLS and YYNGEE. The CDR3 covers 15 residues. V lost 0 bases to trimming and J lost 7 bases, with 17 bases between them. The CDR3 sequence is CASSVGGEPTLEQYF. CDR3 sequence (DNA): TGTGCCAGCAGCGTAGGCGGGGAGCCTACGCTTGAGCAGTACTTC. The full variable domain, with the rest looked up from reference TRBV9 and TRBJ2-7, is DSGVTQTPKHLITATGQRVTLRCSPRSGDLSVYWYQQSLDQGLQFLIQYYNGEERAKGNILERFSAQQFPDLHSELNLSSLELGDSALYFCASSVGGEPTLEQYFGPGTRLTVT.

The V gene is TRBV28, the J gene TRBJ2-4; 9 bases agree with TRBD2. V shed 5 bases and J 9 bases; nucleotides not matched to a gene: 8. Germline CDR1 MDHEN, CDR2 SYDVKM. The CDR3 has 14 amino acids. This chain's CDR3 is CASSGFSGSVIQYF. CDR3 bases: TGTGCCAGCAGTGGCTTTAGCGGGAGCGTCATTCAGTACTTC.

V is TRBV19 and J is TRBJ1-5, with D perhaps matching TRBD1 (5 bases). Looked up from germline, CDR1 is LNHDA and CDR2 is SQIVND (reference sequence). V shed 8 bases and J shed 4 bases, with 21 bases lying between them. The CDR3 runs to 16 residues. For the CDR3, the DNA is TGTGCCAGTCAATTCAAACCGGGGGAATTTAATCAGCCCCAGCATTTT. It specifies CASQFKPGEFNQPQHF.

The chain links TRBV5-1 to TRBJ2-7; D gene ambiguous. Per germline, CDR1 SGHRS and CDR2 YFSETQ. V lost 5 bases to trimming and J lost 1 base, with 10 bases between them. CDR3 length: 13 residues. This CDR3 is CASRVAPSYEQYF. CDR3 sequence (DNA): TGCGCCAGCAGGGTGGCCCCGTCCTACGAGCAGTACTTC.